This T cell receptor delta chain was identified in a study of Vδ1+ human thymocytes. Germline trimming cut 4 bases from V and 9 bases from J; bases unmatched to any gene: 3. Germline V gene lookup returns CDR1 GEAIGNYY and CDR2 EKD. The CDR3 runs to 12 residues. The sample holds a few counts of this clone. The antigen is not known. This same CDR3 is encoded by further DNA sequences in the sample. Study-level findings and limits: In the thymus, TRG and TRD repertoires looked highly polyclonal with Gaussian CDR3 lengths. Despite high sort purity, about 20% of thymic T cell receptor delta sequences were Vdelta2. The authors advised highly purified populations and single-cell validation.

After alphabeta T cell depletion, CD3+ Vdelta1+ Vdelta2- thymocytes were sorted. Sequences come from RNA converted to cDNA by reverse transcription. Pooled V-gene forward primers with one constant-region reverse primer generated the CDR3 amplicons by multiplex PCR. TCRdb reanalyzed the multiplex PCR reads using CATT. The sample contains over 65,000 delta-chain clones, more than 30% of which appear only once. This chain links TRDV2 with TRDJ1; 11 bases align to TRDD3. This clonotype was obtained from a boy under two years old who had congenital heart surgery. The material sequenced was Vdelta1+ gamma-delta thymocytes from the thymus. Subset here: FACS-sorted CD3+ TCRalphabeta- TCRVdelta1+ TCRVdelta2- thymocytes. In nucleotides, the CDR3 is TGTGCCTGTGATTGGGGGATACGCCAACTCATCTTT. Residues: CACDWGIRQLIF.